Each of the 18 T cell receptor beta chains below was sequenced from the same sample in a study of lymphopenia after photon versus proton radiotherapy. TCRdb's table, derived via immunoSEQ multiplex PCR, lists solely in-frame clones and lacks some. This table has some 15,000 clones, roughly nine tenths appearing once. Sequenced material: peripheral blood, taken from a patient treated with proton-based radiotherapy. The receptors derive from an older woman with cholangiocarcinoma. Some clones in this sample may be carry-over from other donors' samples.

This chain links TRBV11-2 with TRBJ2-5; 10 bases are a match to TRBD2. The CDR3 has 14 amino acids. V trimming: 6 bases; J trimming: 2 bases; junction bases outside the gene matches: 3. Germline CDR1 SGHAT, CDR2 FQNNGV. CDR3 sequence reads: CASRGLADQETQYF. The DNA for the CDR3 is TGTGCCAGCAGAGGACTAGCGGATCAAGAGACCCAGTACTTC.

This clone was detected only once. The V and J genes are TRBV7-2 and TRBJ1-5; tentatively, D is TRBD1 (5 bases). Germline assignment: CDR1 SGHTA and CDR2 FQGNSA. With 4 bases removed from V and 3 bases from J, the gap between germline ends came to 19 bases. This CDR3 has 17 amino acids. This CDR3 reads CASSSSRTTTPNQPQHF. CDR3 coding DNA: TGTGCCAGCAGCTCAAGTCGGACAACGACACCCAATCAGCCCCAGCATTTT. The whole variable domain, remainder taken from reference TRBV7-2 and TRBJ1-5, is GAGVSQSPSNKVTEKGKDVELRCDPISGHTALYWYRQSLGQGLEFLIYFQGNSAPDKSGLPSDRFSAERTGGSVSTLTIQRTQQEDSAVYLCASSSSRTTTPNQPQHFGDGTRLSIL.

V is TRBV11-2 and J is TRBJ2-3; D ambiguous. V lost 6 bases and J 3 bases, leaving 4 bases between the germline ends. Germline lookup yields CDR1 SGHAT and CDR2 FQNNGV. CDR3 length: 11 amino acids. CDR3 residues: CASRITDTQYF. The CDR3 DNA is TGTGCCAGCAGGATAACAGATACGCAGTATTTT.

This clone was recorded a few times. J is TRBJ1-1 and V is TRBV27; no clear D. Per germline, CDR1 MNHEY and CDR2 SMNVEV (reference sequence). Between the trimmed V and J ends, which lost 5 bases and 5 bases, there was a span of 12 bases. The CDR3 loop spans 13 amino acids. The CDR3 coding sequence is TGTGCCAGCAGTCTCCGACGTGGAACTGAAGCTTTCTTT. It codes for CASSLRRGTEAFF.

This clone was counted a single time. The V call is TRBV6-6, the J call TRBJ2-3; 7 bases are shared with TRBD2. Trimming took 2 bases from V and 1 from J; bases not matched to a gene: 3. CDR1 is MNHNY and CDR2 is SVGAGI in the germline V gene (reference sequence). The CDR3 length is 15 residues. CDR3 sequence reads: CASSYVAGGTDTQYF. DNA for the CDR3: TGTGCCAGCAGTTACGTTGCGGGAGGCACAGATACGCAGTATTTT.

In this sample, this clone turned up a few times. The CDR3 here is CASGYAFAQPQHF. CDR3 sequence (DNA): TGTGCCAGCGGGTACGCTTTCGCGCAGCCCCAGCATTTT. The chain is built from TRBV6-1 and TRBJ1-5; D remains unclear. The V end was cut by 8 bases, the J end by 7 bases, with 15 bases between. Germline V CDR1 and CDR2: MNHNS, SASEGT. This CDR3 comprises 13 residues.

The genes are TRBV6-5 and TRBJ1-5, with TRBD1 as a possible D gene (5 bases). V was cut by 4 bases and J by 9 bases, with 10 bases left in between. The CDR3 runs to 12 residues. Germline-derived CDR1 and CDR2 are MNHEY and SVGAGI. The CDR3 loop is CASSFGTGPQHF. As DNA, the CDR3 is TGTGCCAGCAGTTTTGGGACGGGGCCCCAGCATTTT.

The CDR3 sequence: CASSVDSGYGELFF. CDR3 bases: TGTGCCAGCAGCGTAGATTCGGGGTACGGGGAGCTGTTTTTT. This chain joins TRBV9 and TRBJ2-2; TRBD2 might be the D (5 bases). The germline gives CDR1 SGDLS, CDR2 YYNGEE. The CDR3 has 14 amino acids. Trimming cost V 0 bases and J 7 bases, with 10 bases left between them.

Worth noting for this clone: A far larger clone is one base from this, pointing to a likely read error. CDR3 loop: CASSLQGPPNEKLFF. CDR3 in DNA: TGTGCCAGCAGCTTACAGGGGCCACCCAATGAAAAACTGTTTTTT. J is TRBJ1-4 and V is TRBV5-4, with TRBD1 matching over 7 bases. The ends lost 2 bases at V and 5 bases at J; junction bases unmatched: 6. The CDR3 has 15 residues. Germline V gene lookup returns CDR1 SGHNT and CDR2 YYREEE (reference sequence).

The rearrangement uses TRBV7-2 and TRBJ2-5; D unclear. The germline CDR1 and CDR2 sequences are SGHTA and FQGNSA. The CDR3 sequence is 14 residues long. V lost 5 bases, J lost 4 bases, and 14 bases lay in between. In nucleotides, the CDR3 is TGTGCCAGCAGCGCCTTCGTGCAGGCAGAGACCCAGTACTTC. It codes for CASSAFVQAETQYF.

This chain joins TRBV5-4 and TRBJ1-4; 9 nucleotides match TRBD1. The junction had 6 bases not matched to a gene; V was cut back by 3 bases and J by 3 bases. This CDR3 has 16 residues. Germline values: CDR1 SGHNT, CDR2 YYREEE (reference sequence). The CDR3 nucleotides are TGTGCCAGCAGCTCAGGGACAGGGAGGGCTAATGAAAAACTGTTTTTT. Its protein product is CASSSGTGRANEKLFF. The entire variable domain, with the rest obtained from reference TRBV5-4 and TRBJ1-4, is as follows: ETGVTQSPTHLIKTRGQQVTLRCSSQSGHNTVSWYQQALGQGPQFIFQYYREEENGRGNFPPRFSGLQFPNYSSELNVNALELDDSALYLCASSSGTGRANEKLFFGSGTQLSVL.

The chain links TRBV30 to TRBJ1-5; TRBD1 aligns across 8 bases. CDR3 length: 14 amino acids. CDR1 is GTSNPN, CDR2 SVGIG, per germline (reference sequence). Unmatched junction bases numbered 2, after V lost 2 bases and J lost 2 bases. The CDR3 here is CAWSHRGGNQPQHF. In nucleotides, the CDR3 is TGTGCCTGGAGTCACAGGGGGGGCAATCAGCCCCAGCATTTT. Full variable domain (missing parts from reference TRBV30 and TRBJ1-5): SQTIHQWPATLVQPVGSPLSLECTVEGTSNPNLYWYRQAAGRGLQLLFYSVGIGQISSEVPQNLSASRPQDRQFILSSKKLLLSDSGFYLCAWSHRGGNQPQHFGDGTRLSIL.

This sequence joins TRBV9 and TRBJ1-2, with 7 bases lining up with TRBD1. After removal of 0 bases from V and 11 bases from J, the junction contained 4 bases not matched to a gene. This CDR3 comprises 12 residues. Germline CDR1 and CDR2: SGDLS and YYNGEE. The CDR3 DNA follows: TGTGCCAGCAGCGTAGAGGGGGCGGGGTACACCTTC. Residues: CASSVEGAGYTF.

This chain joins TRBV25-1 and TRBJ1-3; no clear D gene. The germline V and J ends were trimmed by 2 bases and 0 bases, with 5 bases remaining between them. The CDR3 loop spans 14 amino acids. The germline V gene encodes CDR1 MGHDK and CDR2 SYGVNS. The CDR3 here is CASSETHSGNTIYF. The CDR3 region has the DNA TGTGCCAGCAGTGAAACGCACTCTGGAAACACCATATATTTT.

The V gene is TRBV7-5, the J gene TRBJ1-1; TRBD1 was called by the table and not checked on the DNA. TRBV7-5 is assigned pseudogene status. The CDR3 length is 12 residues. The CDR3 loop is CASSPLAVEAFF. The CDR3, as DNA: TGTGCCAGCAGCCCCTTGGCAGTCGAAGCTTTCTTT.

The chain recombines TRBV9 with TRBJ2-5, with 10 bases identical to TRBD2. CDR3 length: 16 residues. Germline V gives CDR1 SGDLS, CDR2 YYNGEE. The V segment lost 0 bases and the J segment 5 bases; nucleotides outside the gene matches: 7. CDR3 DNA sequence: TGTGCCAGCAGCGTAGGATGGAGCGGGGGGGCCGAGACCCAGTACTTC. Translation: CASSVGWSGGAETQYF.

The V call is TRBV5-1, the J call TRBJ1-4; perhaps TRBD1 as D (5 bases). In germline, CDR1 is SGHRS, CDR2 YFSETQ. With 3 bases removed from V and 0 bases from J, the gap between germline ends came to 9 bases. This CDR3 has 15 residues. As DNA, the CDR3 is TGCGCCAGCAGCTCCCTGACAGCAACTAATGAAAAACTGTTTTTT. It codes for CASSSLTATNEKLFF.

V and J are TRBV9 and TRBJ1-2; TRBD1 matches 7 bases. In germline, CDR1 is SGDLS, CDR2 YYNGEE. The V and J ends lost 3 bases and 8 bases, in that order; junction bases with no gene match: 19. The CDR3 totals 17 residues. CDR3 DNA sequence: TGTGCCAGCAGCGATGCCGGGACAGTAAACGTACCGGCGGGCTACACCTTC. Protein sequence: CASSDAGTVNVPAGYTF.